This T cell receptor beta chain came from a study of T cells in Graves' hyperthyroidism and ophthalmopathy. Study-level background: Peripheral blood samples were taken at initial diagnosis, prior to any treatment.

Those patients with uncontrolled infection, other autoimmune disease, pregnancy or lactation were excluded. Orbital computed tomography and thyroid ultrasound, together with serum TRAb and thyroxine and clinical symptoms, were used for diagnoses. Study outcomes and limitations: Ophthalmopathy stood apart from stable hyperthyroidism in a 13 V-J model.

With respect to this clonotype: Its antigen is not known.

The investigators amplified TCR beta CDR3 regions from RNA transcripts. The TCR CDR3 first-round RT-PCR relied on the HTBI primer set. One entry per CDR3 protein results from TCRdb running MiXCR on the multiplex PCR reads. The sample consists of about 350,000 distinct CDR3 sequences, 14% of them appearing once. Sample: blood. The receptor was derived from a woman in her 30s with Graves' hyperthyroidism.

Written as DNA, the CDR3 is TGCAGTGCTAGTTACCTGGAGGGCTACACCTTC. It encodes CSASYLEGYTF. The rearrangement links TRBV20-1 to TRBJ1-2; D not certain. The V end lost 3 bases, the J end lost 8 bases, and 10 bases lay between the germline ends. Germline values: CDR1 DFQATT, CDR2 SNEGSKA (reference sequence). This CDR3 is built from 11 residues.